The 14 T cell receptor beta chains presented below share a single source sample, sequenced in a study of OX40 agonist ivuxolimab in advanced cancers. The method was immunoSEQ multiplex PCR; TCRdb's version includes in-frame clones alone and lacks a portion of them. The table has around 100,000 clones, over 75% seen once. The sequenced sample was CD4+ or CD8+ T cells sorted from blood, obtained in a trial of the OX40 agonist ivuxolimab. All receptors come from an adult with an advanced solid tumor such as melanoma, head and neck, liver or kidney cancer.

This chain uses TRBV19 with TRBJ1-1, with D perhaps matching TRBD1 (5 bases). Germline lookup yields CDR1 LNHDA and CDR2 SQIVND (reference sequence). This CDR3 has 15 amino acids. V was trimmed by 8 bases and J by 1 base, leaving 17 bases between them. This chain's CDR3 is CASHRVRDQNTEAFF. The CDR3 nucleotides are TGTGCCAGTCACCGGGTAAGGGACCAGAACACTGAAGCTTTCTTT.

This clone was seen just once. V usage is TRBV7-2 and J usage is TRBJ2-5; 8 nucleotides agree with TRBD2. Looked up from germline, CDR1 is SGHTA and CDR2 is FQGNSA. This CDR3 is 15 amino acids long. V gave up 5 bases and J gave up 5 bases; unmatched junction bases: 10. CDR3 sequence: CASSRVGGARETQYF. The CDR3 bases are TGTGCCAGCAGCCGCGTCGGGGGGGCGCGGGAGACCCAGTACTTC.

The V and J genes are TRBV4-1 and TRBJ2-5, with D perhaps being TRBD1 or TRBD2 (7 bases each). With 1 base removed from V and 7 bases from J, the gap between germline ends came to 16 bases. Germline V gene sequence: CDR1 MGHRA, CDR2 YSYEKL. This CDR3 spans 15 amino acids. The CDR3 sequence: CASSQGASGGGTQYF. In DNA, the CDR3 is TGCGCCAGCAGCCAAGGGGCTTCAGGGGGGGGGACCCAGTACTTC.

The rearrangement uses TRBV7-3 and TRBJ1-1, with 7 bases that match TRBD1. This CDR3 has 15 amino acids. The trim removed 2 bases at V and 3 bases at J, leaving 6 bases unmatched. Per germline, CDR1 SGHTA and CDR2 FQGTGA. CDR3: CASSLVDRADTEAFF. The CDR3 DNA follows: TGTGCCAGCAGCTTAGTCGACAGGGCGGACACTGAAGCTTTCTTT.

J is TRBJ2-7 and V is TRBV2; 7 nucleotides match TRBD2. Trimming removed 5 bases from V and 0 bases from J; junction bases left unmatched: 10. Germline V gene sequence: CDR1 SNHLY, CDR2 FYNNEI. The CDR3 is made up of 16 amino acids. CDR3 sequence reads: CASSLGELAYSYEQYF. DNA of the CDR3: TGTGCCAGCAGTCTAGGGGAACTAGCGTACTCCTACGAGCAGTACTTC. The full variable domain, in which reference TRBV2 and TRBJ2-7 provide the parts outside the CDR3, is EPEVTQTPSHQVTQMGQEVILRCVPISNHLYFYWYRQILGQKVEFLVSFYNNEISEKSEIFDDQFSVERPDGSNFTLKIRSTKLEDSAMYFCASSLGELAYSYEQYFGPGTRLTVT.

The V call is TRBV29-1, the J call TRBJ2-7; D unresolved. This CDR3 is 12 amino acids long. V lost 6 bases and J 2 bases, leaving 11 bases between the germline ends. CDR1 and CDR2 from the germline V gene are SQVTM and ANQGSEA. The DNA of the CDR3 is TGCAGCGTCGCCGTGTCTACCTACGAGCAGTACTTC. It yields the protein CSVAVSTYEQYF.

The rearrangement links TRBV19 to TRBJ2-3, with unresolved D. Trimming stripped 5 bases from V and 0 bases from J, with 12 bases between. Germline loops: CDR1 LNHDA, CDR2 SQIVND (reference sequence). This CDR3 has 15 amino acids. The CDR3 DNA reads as TGTGCCAGTAGTCCCCCCCGTCCTAGCACAGATACGCAGTATTTT. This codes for CASSPPRPSTDTQYF.

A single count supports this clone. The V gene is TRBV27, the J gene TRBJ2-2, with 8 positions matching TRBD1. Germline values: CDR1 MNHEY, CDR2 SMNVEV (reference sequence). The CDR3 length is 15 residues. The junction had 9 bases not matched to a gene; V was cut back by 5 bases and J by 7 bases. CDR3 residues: CASSPRQGMYGELFF. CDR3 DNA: TGTGCCAGCAGTCCCCGACAGGGGATGTACGGGGAGCTGTTTTTT.

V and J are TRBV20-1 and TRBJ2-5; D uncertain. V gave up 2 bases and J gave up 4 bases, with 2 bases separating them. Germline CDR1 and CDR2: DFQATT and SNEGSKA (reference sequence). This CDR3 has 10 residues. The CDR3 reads CSARTETQYF. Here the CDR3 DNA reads TGCAGTGCTAGAACAGAGACCCAGTACTTC.

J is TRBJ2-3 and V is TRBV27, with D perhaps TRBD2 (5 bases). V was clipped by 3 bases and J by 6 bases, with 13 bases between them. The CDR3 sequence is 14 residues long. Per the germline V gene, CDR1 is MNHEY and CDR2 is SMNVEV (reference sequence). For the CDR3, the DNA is TGTGCCAGCAGTTTCGTCTCTGGAGGTGATACGCAGTATTTT. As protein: CASSFVSGGDTQYF.

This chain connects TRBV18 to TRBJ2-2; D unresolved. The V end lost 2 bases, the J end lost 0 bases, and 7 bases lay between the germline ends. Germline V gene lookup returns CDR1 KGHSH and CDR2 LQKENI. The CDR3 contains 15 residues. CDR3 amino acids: CASSPKRANTGELFF. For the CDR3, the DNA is TGTGCCAGCTCACCAAAACGGGCGAACACCGGGGAGCTGTTTTTT.

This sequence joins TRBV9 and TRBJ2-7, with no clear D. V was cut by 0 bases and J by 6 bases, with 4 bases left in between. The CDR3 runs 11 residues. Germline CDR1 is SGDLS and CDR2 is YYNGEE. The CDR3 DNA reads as TGTGCCAGCAGCGTAGCCCGCGAGCAGTACTTC. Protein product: CASSVAREQYF.

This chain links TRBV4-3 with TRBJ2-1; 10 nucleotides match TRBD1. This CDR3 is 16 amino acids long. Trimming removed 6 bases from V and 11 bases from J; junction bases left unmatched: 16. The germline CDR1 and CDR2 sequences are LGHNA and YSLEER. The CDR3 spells CASSTTSGTGVGKQFF. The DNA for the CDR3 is TGCGCCAGCAGTACAACCTCCGGGACAGGGGTTGGGAAGCAGTTCTTC.

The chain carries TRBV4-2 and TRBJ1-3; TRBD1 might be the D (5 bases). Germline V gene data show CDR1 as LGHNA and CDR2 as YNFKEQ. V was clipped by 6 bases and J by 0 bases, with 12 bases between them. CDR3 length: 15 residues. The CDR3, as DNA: TGTGCCAGCAGTCCGGGACTCCTCTCTGGAAACACCATATATTTT. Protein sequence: CASSPGLLSGNTIYF.